These 3 T cell receptor beta chains were all obtained from the same sample, sequenced in a study of T cells in Graves' hyperthyroidism and ophthalmopathy. Amplification of TCR beta CDR3 regions was performed using RNA transcripts as template. TCR CDR3 underwent first-round RT-PCR with the HTBI primer set. TCRdb ran MiXCR on the multiplex PCR reads and lists one entry per CDR3 protein. Of about 280,000 distinct CDR3 sequences listed, approximately 26% are singletons. Sequencing used blood. The receptor source for this set is a man in his forties or fifties with Graves' hyperthyroidism that later progressed to Graves' ophthalmopathy.

This clonotype showed up many times. V and J are TRBV3-1 and TRBJ2-3, with D possibly matching TRBD2 (5 bases). CDR1 LGHDT and CDR2 YNNKEL come from the germline V gene (reference sequence). This CDR3 comprises 16 residues. Between the trimmed V and J ends, which lost 2 bases and 4 bases, there was a span of 16 bases. CDR3 amino acids: CASSQFFGENSDTQYF. DNA for the CDR3: TGTGCCAGCAGCCAATTCTTCGGGGAGAACTCAGATACGCAGTATTTT.

The chain recombines TRBV5-1 with TRBJ2-2; unclear D gene. CDR1 and CDR2 from the germline V gene are SGHRS and YFSETQ. V dropped 4 bases and J dropped 2 bases, with 6 bases sitting between them. CDR3 length: 13 amino acids. CDR3 region: CASSIQNTGELFF. In nucleotides, the CDR3 is TGCGCCAGCAGCATTCAAAACACCGGGGAGCTGTTTTTT.

The chain employs TRBV12-3 or TRBV12-4 and TRBJ2-5, with TRBD2 as a possible D gene (5 bases). This CDR3 is built from 18 residues. Trimming left V 4 bases short and J 2 bases short, with 23 bases between. The CDR3 is CASSSGVLLGPRQETQYF. In DNA, the CDR3 is TGTGCCAGCAGTTCCGGGGTGCTTCTTGGGCCCAGGCAAGAGACCCAGTACTTC.